These 32 T cell receptor beta chains came from one sample sequenced in a study of cytotoxic CD8 clonotypes in ibrutinib-treated CLL. TCRdb keeps only in-frame clones here, not all; method: immunoSEQ multiplex PCR. Of roughly 330,000 clones detected, under 70% appear once; the ten largest clones hold around 6.6%. Material: PBMCs, obtained after 36 months of ibrutinib treatment. The source is a human donor with chronic lymphocytic leukemia.

This chain uses TRBV2 with TRBJ1-2; D gene ambiguous. V was cut by 8 bases and J by 4 bases, with 17 bases left in between. In germline, CDR1 is SNHLY, CDR2 FYNNEI. The CDR3 totals 14 residues. This chain's CDR3 is CASHRTYRSYGYTF. The CDR3, as DNA: TGTGCCAGCCACCGTACATACCGATCCTATGGCTACACCTTC.

This clone was seen a single time. J is TRBJ2-3 and V is TRBV4-1, with D possibly matching TRBD2 (6 bases). Germline lookup yields CDR1 MGHRA and CDR2 YSYEKL. Trimming stripped 4 bases from V and 8 bases from J, with 28 bases between. The CDR3 sequence is 18 residues long. As DNA, the CDR3 is TGCGCCAGCAGCCCGATCCCCTTTCGGGAGCTCCGGGGAGGTACGCAGTATTTT. As protein: CASSPIPFRELRGGTQYF.

The chain combines TRBV18 with TRBJ2-5; the D gene is possibly TRBD1 (6 bases). The CDR3 has 12 residues. Germline-derived CDR1 and CDR2 are KGHSH and LQKENI. The V end lost 6 bases, the J end lost 2 bases, and 7 bases lay between the germline ends. The CDR3 DNA follows: TGTGCCAGCTCTGGACAGCAAGAGACCCAGTACTTC. Residues: CASSGQQETQYF.

This clone was counted a few times. The V and J genes are TRBV6-1 and TRBJ1-5; D is ambiguous. The CDR3 is 14 amino acids. V dropped 4 bases and J dropped 3 bases, with 10 bases sitting between them. Germline CDR1 is MNHNS and CDR2 is SASEGT. The CDR3 region has the DNA TGTGCCAGCAGTGCCCGGGAGACCAATCAGCCCCAGCATTTT. Translated, it gives CASSARETNQPQHF.

There are a few counts of this clone. CDR3 sequence reads: CASSLSTGWEQYF. Here the CDR3 DNA reads TGTGCCAGCAGTTTATCAACAGGGTGGGAGCAGTACTTC. The J gene is TRBJ2-7, the V gene TRBV27; D is perhaps TRBD1 (6 bases). This CDR3 contains 13 residues. The germline V gene encodes CDR1 MNHEY and CDR2 SMNVEV (reference sequence). Trimming pared 0 bases from V and 7 bases from J, leaving 10 bases between.

This clone has more than one count but fewer than ten. The rearrangement joins TRBV4-1 to TRBJ1-1; possibly TRBD1 for D (5 bases). Trimming left V 6 bases short and J 4 bases short, with 12 bases between. Germline V CDR1 and CDR2: MGHRA, YSYEKL. The CDR3 has 13 residues. CDR3 region: CASRHPGGTEAFF. CDR3 in DNA: TGCGCCAGCAGGCACCCCGGGGGCACTGAAGCTTTCTTT.

The CDR3 is CASSSAWSQEQYF. The CDR3 nucleotides read TGTGCCAGCAGTTCGGCGTGGTCGCAAGAGCAGTACTTC. The V and J genes are TRBV27 and TRBJ2-7; D is unclear. Trimming removed 4 bases from V and 7 bases from J, with 14 bases in between. Germline CDR1 is MNHEY and CDR2 is SMNVEV (reference sequence). CDR3 length equals 13 residues.

This clone came up a few times. The V gene is TRBV11-3, the J gene TRBJ2-3; 12 bases agree with TRBD2. CDR3 length equals 18 residues. Per the germline V gene, CDR1 is SGHNT and CDR2 is YENEEA. V lost 0 bases and J lost 6; bases outside the gene matches: 10. Written as DNA, the CDR3 is TGTGCCAGCAGCTTAGACCTACCGGGACTAGCGGGTCGGGATACGCAGTATTTT. The encoded protein is CASSLDLPGLAGRDTQYF.

This clone was found a few times. The V gene is TRBV23-1, the J gene TRBJ2-7, with 7 bases that match TRBD1. TRBV23-1 is classed as an ORF, of uncertain function. CDR3 size: 18 residues. Trimming took 0 bases from V and 5 from J; bases not matched to a gene: 16. The CDR3 nucleotides read TGCGCCAGCAGTCAATCTGAAGCGGCAGGGGGAAATTATCACGAGCAGTACTTC. This codes for CASSQSEAAGGNYHEQYF.

CDR3: CASSLVVSGRAIHEQFF. As DNA, the CDR3 is TGTGCCAGCAGCTTAGTAGTTAGCGGGAGGGCCATCCATGAGCAGTTCTTC. The J gene is TRBJ2-1, the V gene TRBV7-9, with TRBD2 identical over 11 bases. CDR1 is SEHNR, CDR2 FQNEAQ, per germline (reference sequence). The ends lost 1 base at V and 8 bases at J; junction bases unmatched: 10. The CDR3 has 17 residues.

The table lists this clone with a few counts. The rearrangement joins TRBV11-2 to TRBJ1-2; TRBD1 matches at 7 bases. The trim removed 1 base at V and 8 bases at J, leaving 4 bases unmatched. The germline CDR1 and CDR2 sequences are SGHAT and FQNNGV. The CDR3 covers 13 residues. CDR3 bases: TGTGCCAGCAGCTTAGTACAGGGGTACGGCTACACCTTC. Translating it yields CASSLVQGYGYTF.

This clone was observed a handful of times. The genes are TRBV28 and TRBJ2-6; D is undetermined. CDR1 and CDR2 (germline): MDHEN, SYDVKM. This CDR3 spans 12 amino acids. Trimming shortened V by 5 bases and J by 6 bases, and 5 bases separated the two germline ends. CDR3 sequence: CASSMEANVLTF. The CDR3 DNA is TGTGCCAGCAGTATGGAGGCCAACGTCCTGACTTTC.

The J gene is TRBJ2-2, the V gene TRBV28; no clear D. The CDR3 is 13 amino acids. V lost 6 bases and J 7 bases, leaving 12 bases between the germline ends. Germline V CDR1 and CDR2: MDHEN, SYDVKM. CDR3 sequence reads: CASRYQGRGELFF. The CDR3 DNA follows: TGTGCCAGCAGATACCAAGGGCGCGGGGAGCTGTTTTTT.

This chain links TRBV18 with TRBJ2-7, with a tentative D call TRBD2 (7 bases). Germline CDR1 reads KGHSH; CDR2 reads LQKENI. The CDR3 is 13 residues long. V shed 5 bases and J shed 5 bases, with 13 bases lying between them. CDR3 protein: CASSSGGGDEQYF. CDR3 DNA: TGTGCCAGCTCATCGGGGGGCGGGGACGAGCAGTACTTC.

Points on this clone: An end of the junction does not agree with germline; a read error may underlie this. The rearrangement links TRBV6-4 to TRBJ1-1; D possibly corresponds to TRBD1 (5 bases). The germline CDR1 and CDR2 sequences are MRHNA and SNTAGT. The CDR3 covers 14 residues. The CDR3 is CASKTGRLNAEAFF. The CDR3 DNA reads TGTGCCAGCAAGACGGGACGATTGAACGCTGAAGCTTTCTTT.

The CDR3 DNA follows: TGTGCCAGTAGTATATTCGGGGGCTTACCCCTCCACTTT. It translates to CASSIFGGLPLHF. The V and J genes are TRBV19 and TRBJ1-6; a weak D match, TRBD1 (6 bases). V was pared by 2 bases and J by 12 bases, with 11 bases between. The CDR3 totals 13 residues. Looked up from germline, CDR1 is LNHDA and CDR2 is SQIVND (reference sequence).

This clone showed up just a few times. This rearrangement joins TRBV28 to TRBJ1-2, with D hard to call. Germline CDR1 reads MDHEN; CDR2 reads SYDVKM. V was clipped by 7 bases and J by 7 bases, with 25 bases between them. There are 16 residues in the CDR3. CDR3 DNA: TGTGCCAGCACCCCCGTGGGTTCTGGGAGAGTCGGTGGCTACACCTTC. It is translated as CASTPVGSGRVGGYTF.

V and J are TRBV11-3 and TRBJ2-5; 9 bases map to TRBD2. The CDR3 has 17 residues. Germline CDR1 SGHNT, CDR2 YENEEA. V lost 4 bases and J lost 5; bases outside the gene matches: 14. The CDR3 nucleotides read TGTGCCAGCAGCTCTAGGCTAGCGGGGACCAGCACGGAGACCCAGTACTTC. This codes for CASSSRLAGTSTETQYF.

The genes are TRBV5-6 and TRBJ2-2; no reliable D call. The CDR3 spans 16 residues. V lost 3 bases, J lost 0 bases, and 12 bases lay in between. Germline CDR1 reads SGHDT; CDR2 reads YYEEEE. The CDR3 region has the DNA TGTGCCAGCAGCTCAAGGACGGCTTCGAACACCGGGGAGCTGTTTTTT. The encoded protein is CASSSRTASNTGELFF.

This clone has only a few counts. The chain combines TRBV18 with TRBJ1-4, with a weak D call TRBD1 (6 bases). Trimming left V 8 bases short and J 6 bases short, with 16 bases between. Germline V CDR1 and CDR2: KGHSH, LQKENI. This CDR3 region has 14 residues. Here the CDR3 reads CASTQGMADEKLFF. Written as DNA, the CDR3 is TGTGCCAGCACACAGGGTATGGCGGATGAAAAACTGTTTTTT.

V is TRBV19 and J is TRBJ1-1; D is perhaps TRBD1 (5 bases). The CDR3 has 15 residues. Germline CDR1 is LNHDA and CDR2 is SQIVND (reference sequence). V lost 4 bases to trimming and J lost 11 bases, with 23 bases between them. The CDR3 DNA reads TGTGCCAGTAGTACCGCAATTTACGACACGTCAGGGGCTTTCTTT. Protein: CASSTAIYDTSGAFF. Complete variable domain (other parts from reference TRBV19 and TRBJ1-1): DGGITQSPKYLFRKEGQNVTLSCEQNLNHDAMYWYRQDPGQGLRLIYYSQIVNDFQKGDIAEGYSVSREKKESFPLTVTSAQKNPTAFYLCASSTAIYDTSGAFFGQGTRLTVV.

The V gene is TRBV4-1, the J gene TRBJ1-1; 10 nucleotides line up with TRBD1. The CDR3 consists of 15 residues. Unmatched junction bases numbered 4, after V lost 2 bases and J lost 4 bases. Germline-derived CDR1 and CDR2 are MGHRA and YSYEKL. As DNA, the CDR3 is TGCGCCAGCAGCCAAACCAGGACAGGGGGCACTGAAGCTTTCTTT. It codes for CASSQTRTGGTEAFF.

The rearrangement joins TRBV7-2 to TRBJ2-3; D unresolved. The CDR3 consists of 12 residues. Per germline, CDR1 SGHTA and CDR2 FQGNSA. The V end lost 5 bases, the J end lost 2 bases, and 5 bases lay between the germline ends. The CDR3 region has the DNA TGTGCCAGCAGCCGCGTCACAGATACGCAGTATTTT. Translation: CASSRVTDTQYF.

The gene calls are TRBV19 and TRBJ1-2; D gene ambiguous. Germline values: CDR1 LNHDA, CDR2 SQIVND (reference sequence). The CDR3 runs to 17 residues. Trimming took 1 base from V and 5 from J, leaving 20 bases between them. The CDR3 DNA is TGTGCCAGTAGTATAGGATCTCCGTGGGCAGCAGTTTATGGCTACACCTTC. It is translated as CASSIGSPWAAVYGYTF.

This clone was detected only once. This chain joins TRBV4-3 and TRBJ2-1, with TRBD2 matching over 12 bases. This CDR3 region has 17 residues. Germline-derived CDR1 and CDR2 are LGHNA and YSLEER. V trimming: 3 bases; J trimming: 3 bases; junction bases outside the gene matches: 6. The CDR3 sequence is CASSQASGRAGYNEQFF. The DNA of the CDR3 is TGCGCCAGCAGCCAGGCTAGCGGGAGGGCCGGCTACAATGAGCAGTTCTTC.

The chain joins TRBV14 to TRBJ1-3; no firm D call. The CDR3 is 16 residues long. Germline CDR1 reads SGHDN; CDR2 reads FVKESK. V shed 5 bases and J shed 2 bases, with 16 bases lying between them. The CDR3 loop reads CASSEPPYKAGNTIYF. CDR3 DNA: TGTGCCAGCAGCGAACCGCCCTACAAGGCTGGAAACACCATATATTTT.

This clone was seen a few times. This chain joins TRBV6-1 and TRBJ1-5; TRBD1 might be the D (6 bases). V was cut by 3 bases and J by 0 bases, with 18 bases left in between. The CDR3 extends over 18 amino acids. Germline V lookup: CDR1 MNHNS, CDR2 SASEGT. In DNA, the CDR3 is TGTGCCAGCAGTGAGTTCGGGGGCCGCCAAGTTAGCAATCAGCCCCAGCATTTT. As protein: CASSEFGGRQVSNQPQHF.

This sequence joins TRBV13 and TRBJ2-1; TRBD2 matches at 10 bases. V shed 1 base, J shed 12 bases, and the junction held 12 bases outside the gene matches. Per germline, CDR1 PRHDT and CDR2 FYEKMQ (reference sequence). The CDR3 consists of 16 residues. CDR3 sequence reads: CASSLATAGGPSGQFF. As DNA, the CDR3 is TGTGCCAGCAGCTTAGCCACAGCGGGGGGGCCTAGTGGGCAGTTCTTC.

The gene calls are TRBV29-1 and TRBJ2-7; D uncertain. The length of the CDR3 is 11 residues. Germline V gives CDR1 SQVTM, CDR2 ANQGSEA. Trimming cost V 4 bases and J 3 bases, with 7 bases left between them. The CDR3 loop is CSVGPDYEQYF. CDR3 nucleotide sequence: TGCAGCGTTGGCCCAGACTACGAGCAGTACTTC.

This clone was observed once. The chain is built from TRBV7-2 and TRBJ1-5; D is unresolved. Deletions cut 0 bases from V and 1 base from J, with 7 bases between. The CDR3 runs 15 residues. The V gene's germline CDR1 is SGHTA and CDR2 FQGNSA. The CDR3 coding sequence is TGTGCCAGCAGCTTAGCGCAACTCAGCAATCAGCCCCAGCATTTT. Its translation: CASSLAQLSNQPQHF.

The chain joins TRBV7-8 to TRBJ2-7, with 7 positions matching TRBD2. Germline CDR1 and CDR2: SGHVS and FQNEAQ. V shed 5 bases, J shed 4 bases, and the junction held 2 bases outside the gene matches. This CDR3 has 12 amino acids. In DNA, the CDR3 is TGTGCCAGCAGCCCGGGGGGATACGAGCAGTACTTC. This gives the protein CASSPGGYEQYF.

This clone showed up just a few times. The rearrangement links TRBV20-1 to TRBJ1-4; perhaps TRBD1 as D (6 bases). V was clipped by 0 bases and J by 17 bases, with 10 bases between them. Germline CDR1 is DFQATT and CDR2 is SNEGSKA (reference sequence). The CDR3 has 10 residues. The CDR3 nucleotides read TGCAGTGCTAGAGATCGGGACATCTTTTTT. Translating gives CSARDRDIFF.